One sample yielded the 27 T cell receptor beta chains listed below, sequenced in a study of blood T cell repertoires in COVID-19. Clones were read by immunoSEQ multiplex PCR, and TCRdb kept only the in-frame ones, dropping some. Among a few hundred thousand clones listed, around nine tenths were seen once. The sequenced material came from PBMCs or T cells enriched from blood (not recorded which). Receptors were obtained from a woman aged 25-40 years who had recovered from COVID-19.

This rearrangement joins TRBV5-1 to TRBJ1-4, with 8 bases aligning to TRBD1. V was pared by 4 bases and J by 7 bases, with 6 bases of the junction left unmatched. Germline V gene lookup returns CDR1 SGHRS and CDR2 YFSETQ. The CDR3 contains 14 residues. The DNA for the CDR3 is TGCGCCAGCAGCCAACAGGGGGGTAGTGAAAAACTGTTTTTT. As protein: CASSQQGGSEKLFF.

The CDR3 sequence: CASSEGGRGPHEQYF. The CDR3 DNA is TGTGCCAGCAGTGAAGGCGGCAGGGGGCCCCACGAGCAGTACTTC. The chain couples TRBV6-1 to TRBJ2-7; TRBD1 matches at 8 bases. The length of the CDR3 is 15 residues. The germline V gene has CDR1 MNHNS and CDR2 SASEGT. Trimming cost V 1 base and J 5 bases; bases outside gene matches: 7.

Concerning this clone: One junction end disagrees with the germline gene, perhaps due to a read error. J is TRBJ2-1 and V is TRBV7-7; the match to TRBD2 covers 10 bases. The CDR3 consists of 16 residues. Germline V gene lookup returns CDR1 SSHAT and CDR2 FNYEAQ (reference sequence). The CDR3 sequence is CASSLGLAGAGNEQFF. The CDR3, as DNA: TGTGCTAGCAGCTTAGGCCTAGCGGGGGCGGGAAATGAGCAGTTCTTC.

With regard to this clone: Other DNA sequences within the sample encode an identical CDR3. V gene TRBV18 combines with J gene TRBJ1-4, with 9 bases fitting TRBD1. Trimming at V came to 6 bases and at J to 5 bases, leaving 4 bases not matched to a gene. The CDR3 consists of 14 residues. Germline V gene lookup returns CDR1 KGHSH and CDR2 LQKENI. This chain's CDR3 is CASSPGTGNEKLFF. CDR3 nucleotides: TGTGCCAGCTCCCCCGGGACAGGGAATGAAAAACTGTTTTTT.

The V and J genes are TRBV5-1 and TRBJ2-2; 8 bases line up with TRBD1. With V trimmed by 1 base and J by 1 base, 9 bases remained unmatched. CDR3 length: 18 residues. Germline-derived CDR1 and CDR2 are SGHRS and YFSETQ. The CDR3 DNA sequence: TGCGCCAGCAGCTTGAGGACAGGGCCCCCCGGGAACACCGGGGAGCTGTTTTTT. Its translation is CASSLRTGPPGNTGELFF. The whole variable domain, filled in from reference TRBV5-1 and TRBJ2-2, reads KAGVTQTPRYLIKTRGQQVTLSCSPISGHRSVSWYQQTPGQGLQFLFEYFSETQRNKGNFPGRFSGRQFSNSRSEMNVSTLELGDSALYLCASSLRTGPPGNTGELFFGEGSRLTVL.

CDR3 residues: CASSPGGSPLHF. CDR3 DNA sequence: TGTGCCAGCAGTCCAGGGGGTTCACCCCTCCACTTT. The V and J genes are TRBV12-3 or TRBV12-4 and TRBJ1-6; 7 positions agree with TRBD1. The CDR3 is made up of 12 amino acids. The trim removed 5 bases at V and 9 bases at J, leaving 1 base unmatched.

This chain links TRBV5-5 with TRBJ2-7; 8 positions match TRBD1. The V and J ends lost 4 bases and 5 bases, in that order; junction bases with no gene match: 8. Germline lookup yields CDR1 SGHKS and CDR2 YYEKEE (reference sequence). The CDR3 totals 14 residues. The DNA of the CDR3 is TGTGCCAGCAGCGTATGGACAGGGTTGGACGAGCAGTACTTC. Translating it yields CASSVWTGLDEQYF.

The V gene is TRBV9, the J gene TRBJ2-1, with 7 nucleotides matching TRBD2. The germline V gene has CDR1 SGDLS and CDR2 YYNGEE. The CDR3 is made up of 15 amino acids. Trimming at V came to 3 bases and at J to 6 bases, leaving 9 bases not matched to a gene. CDR3 nucleotides: TGTGCCAGCAGCGAGGGGCGCGGGGGTGGCAATGAGCAGTTCTTC. Translating it yields CASSEGRGGGNEQFF.

The chain carries TRBV9 and TRBJ2-1; D is unclear. V lost 3 bases, J lost 9 bases, and 10 bases lay in between. The CDR3 contains 12 residues. The germline V gene encodes CDR1 SGDLS and CDR2 YYNGEE. The CDR3 coding sequence is TGTGCCAGCAGCGACCCAGCGCGTGAGCAGTTCTTC. Translation gives CASSDPAREQFF.

J is TRBJ2-7 and V is TRBV19, with 12 bases matching TRBD1. V was pared by 4 bases and J by 7 bases, with 8 bases of the junction left unmatched. In germline, CDR1 is LNHDA, CDR2 SQIVND (reference sequence). There are 15 residues in the CDR3. The CDR3 loop reads CASSTMGQGAKEQYF. CDR3 coding DNA: TGTGCCAGTAGTACCATGGGACAGGGGGCAAAAGAGCAGTACTTC.

J is TRBJ2-2 and V is TRBV5-1; D may be TRBD1 (5 bases). Germline CDR1 is SGHRS and CDR2 is YFSETQ. The CDR3 is made up of 17 amino acids. Trimming shortened V by 3 bases and J by 2 bases, and 17 bases separated the two germline ends. CDR3 DNA: TGCGCCAGCAGCTCTCTAGGTAGCCGGACAAACACCGGGGAGCTGTTTTTT. Its translation: CASSSLGSRTNTGELFF.

The rearrangement uses TRBV16 and TRBJ1-3, with a tentative D call TRBD1 (6 bases). Deletions cut 2 bases from V and 4 bases from J, with 9 bases between. This CDR3 contains 14 residues. Germline loops: CDR1 KGHSY, CDR2 FQNENV. This CDR3 reads CASSQGQLGNTIYF. In nucleotides, the CDR3 is TGTGCCAGCAGCCAAGGACAGCTAGGAAACACCATATATTTT.

The chain couples TRBV5-6 to TRBJ2-7; 9 bases fit TRBD2. The V gene end was trimmed by 4 bases and the J gene end by 6 bases; junction bases not matched to a gene: 5. Germline CDR1 SGHDT, CDR2 YYEEEE. The CDR3 runs to 13 residues. DNA for the CDR3: TGTGCCAGCAGCCCCGGGACTAGCCGCGAGCAGTACTTC. Its translation: CASSPGTSREQYF.

This sequence joins TRBV5-1 and TRBJ2-2; tentative D call: TRBD2 (7 bases). V dropped 1 base and J dropped 0 bases, with 10 bases sitting between them. Germline loops: CDR1 SGHRS, CDR2 YFSETQ. There are 16 residues in the CDR3. The CDR3 region is CASSLRGAANTGELFF. The CDR3, as DNA: TGCGCCAGCAGCTTGCGGGGGGCGGCGAACACCGGGGAGCTGTTTTTT.

The chain recombines TRBV15 with TRBJ1-3; 9 positions agree with TRBD1. With 1 base clipped from V and 4 bases from J, the junction kept 11 bases outside the gene matches. The CDR3 covers 18 residues. Looked up from germline, CDR1 is LNHNV and CDR2 is YYDKDF (reference sequence). CDR3 nucleotides: TGTGCCACCAGCAGAGCAGTCCCGGGACAGGGTTGGGGAAACACCATATATTTT. Translated: CATSRAVPGQGWGNTIYF.

V is TRBV5-1 and J is TRBJ2-7; TRBD2 aligns across 7 bases. Germline lookup yields CDR1 SGHRS and CDR2 YFSETQ. The trim removed 3 bases at V and 2 bases at J, leaving 8 bases unmatched. The CDR3 is 15 residues long. The CDR3 reads CASSSTSAATYEQYF. Written as DNA, the CDR3 is TGCGCCAGCAGCTCCACTAGCGCGGCGACCTACGAGCAGTACTTC.

The chain links TRBV10-3 to TRBJ2-2, with 10 bases matching TRBD1. CDR3 length: 16 amino acids. The germline gives CDR1 ENHRY, CDR2 SYGVKD. Trimming cost V 0 bases and J 7 bases; bases outside gene matches: 5. CDR3: CAISESRQGAGGELFF. CDR3 coding DNA: TGTGCCATCAGTGAGTCGAGACAGGGGGCAGGCGGGGAGCTGTTTTTT.

The V call is TRBV10-2, the J call TRBJ2-2, with D maybe TRBD2 (5 bases). CDR1 and CDR2 from the germline V gene are WSHSY and SAAADI. With 7 bases removed from V and 0 bases from J, the gap between germline ends came to 12 bases. This CDR3 comprises 15 residues. The CDR3 is CASIEGLTNTGELFF. DNA of the CDR3: TGCGCCAGCATCGAGGGCCTTACGAACACCGGGGAGCTGTTTTTT.

V gene TRBV6-5 combines with J gene TRBJ1-2; D possibly corresponds to TRBD1 (6 bases). Germline loops: CDR1 MNHEY, CDR2 SVGAGI. Trimming took off 6 bases at V and 4 bases at J, with 12 bases between the two ends. This CDR3 has 13 amino acids. CDR3 sequence: CASSPRGSYGYTF. CDR3 coding DNA: TGTGCCAGCAGCCCCAGGGGCAGCTATGGCTACACCTTC.

The chain uses TRBV19 and TRBJ1-3, with TRBD1 matching 8 bases. This CDR3 spans 17 amino acids. Germline CDR1 reads LNHDA; CDR2 reads SQIVND (reference sequence). V dropped 4 bases and J dropped 0; count of bases not matched to a gene: 8. CDR3 sequence: CASSSSGGDHSGNTIYF. As DNA, the CDR3 is TGTGCCAGTAGTAGTTCAGGGGGCGACCACTCTGGAAACACCATATATTTT. The full variable domain, rest sourced from reference TRBV19 and TRBJ1-3, is DGGITQSPKYLFRKEGQNVTLSCEQNLNHDAMYWYRQDPGQGLRLIYYSQIVNDFQKGDIAEGYSVSREKKESFPLTVTSAQKNPTAFYLCASSSSGGDHSGNTIYFGEGSWLTVV.

The chain recombines TRBV10-1 with TRBJ1-5, with 9 bases fitting TRBD1. V was pared by 8 bases and J by 6 bases, with 8 bases of the junction left unmatched. CDR1 is WNHNN, CDR2 SYGVQD, per germline (reference sequence). There are 14 residues in the CDR3. The CDR3 sequence: CASGDREESQPQHF. The CDR3 DNA follows: TGCGCCAGCGGGGACAGGGAGGAAAGTCAGCCCCAGCATTTT.

In this sample, this clone turned up once. J is TRBJ1-1 and V is TRBV18; a possible D gene is TRBD1 (5 bases). The length of the CDR3 is 15 residues. The V end lost 3 bases, the J end lost 2 bases, and 13 bases lay between the germline ends. Germline V gives CDR1 KGHSH, CDR2 LQKENI. The CDR3 spells CASSPAGGYNTEAFF. CDR3 DNA sequence: TGTGCCAGCTCACCGGCGGGGGGATATAACACTGAAGCTTTCTTT.

The V gene is TRBV7-9, the J gene TRBJ1-4, with no clear D. The CDR3 has 16 residues. V lost 5 bases, J lost 4 bases, and 17 bases lay in between. Germline-derived CDR1 and CDR2 are SEHNR and FQNEAQ (reference sequence). CDR3 in DNA: TGTGCCAGCAGCCCCAGTTCTTGGCGGTTTAATGAAAAACTGTTTTTT. Amino acid sequence: CASSPSSWRFNEKLFF.

The chain joins TRBV7-9 to TRBJ2-5; possibly TRBD2 for D (6 bases). V shed 2 bases and J shed 2 bases, with 21 bases lying between them. The length of the CDR3 is 18 residues. Germline values: CDR1 SEHNR, CDR2 FQNEAQ (reference sequence). CDR3 sequence: CASSLKTGPGVLQETQYF. In nucleotides, the CDR3 is TGTGCCAGCAGCTTAAAGACCGGACCGGGGGTATTGCAAGAGACCCAGTACTTC.

This clone was counted a few times. The chain links TRBV25-1 to TRBJ1-2, with TRBD1 matching 7 bases. V shed 5 bases, J shed 7 bases, and the junction held 7 bases outside the gene matches. Germline loops: CDR1 MGHDK, CDR2 SYGVNS. This CDR3 spans 13 amino acids. The CDR3 loop reads CASSPGQESGYTF. Here the CDR3 DNA reads TGTGCCAGCAGTCCCGGACAGGAGAGTGGCTACACCTTC.

The chain carries TRBV6-5 and TRBJ1-1; 8 positions match TRBD1. The germline CDR1 and CDR2 sequences are MNHEY and SVGAGI. Trimming at V came to 6 bases and at J to 5 bases, leaving 8 bases not matched to a gene. The CDR3 loop spans 14 amino acids. The DNA for the CDR3 is TGTGCCAGCAGAATGCAGGGGGCTCTAACTGAAGCTTTCTTT. It is translated as CASRMQGALTEAFF.

The rearrangement links TRBV6-6 to TRBJ1-1, with TRBD1 as a possible D gene (6 bases). Germline V gives CDR1 MNHNY, CDR2 SVGAGI (reference sequence). This CDR3 is built from 13 residues. Trimming stripped 10 bases from V and 8 bases from J, with 20 bases between. CDR3 sequence reads: CATLDSRTGEAFF. CDR3 nucleotides: TGTGCCACCCTGGACAGTCGGACGGGGGAAGCTTTCTTT.